A selection of T cell receptor beta chains follows, all from one sample in a study of shared clonotypes between healthy human individuals. Here immunoSEQ multiplex PCR was the method, and the copy in TCRdb shows in-frame clones only, minus some. The table records approximately 2,200,000 clones, 90% to 95% of them present only once. Sequencing was performed on naive CD8+ T cells from PBMCs. The receptors were sampled from a man between 18 and 35 years old in good health. Some clones in this sample may be carry-over from other donors' samples. Each CDR3 is given with its conserved first and last residue. The order of the fields is V gene, J gene, D gene, clone size, CDR3 length, CDR3 protein, CDR3 DNA. D genes are given only for firm matches. Clone size is not always given. Where it is, it says once, few, many or a class for expanded clones.

TRBV7-9,TRBJ1-1,.,.,14,CASSLLGSRPEAFF,TGTGCCAGCAGCTTACTGGGTTCCCGGCCCGAAGCTTTCTTT
TRBV15,TRBJ2-1,TRBD1,once,17,CATSRDLAGTGNNEQFF,TGTGCCACCAGCAGAGATCTCGCCGGGACAGGGAACAATGAGCAGTTCTTC
TRBV2,TRBJ2-1,.,.,15,CASMLPLSSYNEQFF,TGTGCCAGCATGCTCCCTCTGAGCTCCTACAATGAGCAGTTCTTC
TRBV25-1,TRBJ2-3,.,.,11,CASSAADTQYF,TGTGCCAGCAGTGCGGCAGATACGCAGTATTTT
TRBV28,TRBJ2-5,TRBD1,.,15,CASSQGTGLQETQYF,TGTGCCAGCAGCCAAGGGACAGGTCTTCAAGAGACCCAGTACTTC
TRBV27,TRBJ1-5,.,once,14,CASSLQRGGQPQHF,TGTGCCAGCAGTTTACAGAGGGGGGGACAGCCCCAGCATTTT
TRBV5-1,TRBJ1-1,TRBD1,few,15,CASSSLADRVTEAFF,TGCGCCAGCAGCTCGCTAGCAGACAGGGTGACTGAAGCTTTCTTT
TRBV5-5,TRBJ2-7,.,once,15,CASSLRSGSSYEQYF,TGTGCCAGCAGCTTGAGGTCCGGGAGCTCCTACGAGCAGTACTTC
TRBV7-9,TRBJ1-5,TRBD1,few,14,CASSLWDRVWPQHF,TGTGCCAGCAGCCTCTGGGACAGGGTTTGGCCCCAGCATTTT
TRBV7-9,TRBJ1-5,TRBD1,.,14,CATTLGQGVQPQHF,TGTGCCACCACCCTGGGGCAGGGGGTACAGCCCCAGCATTTT
TRBV19,TRBJ2-3,.,once,12,CASSLYTDTQYF,TGTGCCAGTAGTCTATACACAGATACGCAGTATTTT
TRBV6-5,TRBJ2-1,.,.,15,CASTLRLTPGNEQFF,TGTGCCAGCACCCTCCGACTGACGCCTGGCAATGAGCAGTTCTTC
TRBV4-1,TRBJ2-1,.,.,18,CASSHEGGVQGPYNEQFF,TGCGCCAGCAGCCACGAAGGTGGTGTCCAGGGCCCCTACAATGAGCAGTTCTTC
TRBV7-9,TRBJ1-5,.,.,14,CASSLGVSNQPQHF,TGTGCCAGCAGCTTAGGGGTGAGCAATCAGCCCCAGCATTTT
TRBV6-5,TRBJ1-4,.,.,15,CASSYGWPTNEKLFF,TGTGCCAGCAGTTACGGTTGGCCAACTAATGAAAAACTGTTTTTT
TRBV7-9,TRBJ2-7,.,.,13,CASHSAGSYEQYF,TGTGCCAGTCATTCGGCGGGTAGCTACGAGCAGTACTTC
TRBV29-1,TRBJ2-7,.,.,15,CSVDGGGKKGYEQYF,TGCAGCGTAGACGGTGGGGGGAAGAAAGGCTACGAGCAGTACTTC
TRBV27,TRBJ1-1,.,.,14,CASSFATVPSEAFF,TGTGCCAGCAGTTTCGCGACCGTACCGTCTGAAGCTTTCTTT
TRBV5-1,TRBJ1-2,.,once,13,CASSLTANYGYTF,TGCGCCAGCAGCTTGACGGCTAACTATGGCTACACCTTC
TRBV4-1,TRBJ1-1,.,.,13,CASSQYTYDEAFF,TGCGCCAGCAGCCAATATACTTACGATGAAGCTTTCTTT
TRBV29-1,TRBJ2-7,.,few,11,CSADDTYEQYF,TGCAGCGCGGACGATACCTACGAGCAGTACTTC
TRBV7-9,TRBJ2-6,.,.,14,CAVGPLSGANVLTF,TGTGCCGTGGGCCCCCTCTCTGGGGCCAACGTCCTGACTTTC
TRBV11-2,TRBJ2-3,TRBD2,.,17,CASSYPGGGRNTDTQYF,TGTGCCAGCAGCTACCCGGGCGGCGGGAGGAACACAGATACGCAGTATTTT
TRBV30,TRBJ2-3,TRBD1,.,14,CAWSGTGFKDTQYF,TGTGCCTGGAGCGGGACAGGGTTCAAAGATACGCAGTATTTT
TRBV10-2,TRBJ2-7,TRBD1,.,14,CASSDHRGAYEQYF,TGCGCCAGCAGTGATCACAGGGGGGCCTACGAGCAGTACTTC
TRBV25-1,TRBJ1-2,.,once,12,CASRVGNYGYTF,TGTGCCAGCAGGGTAGGTAACTATGGCTACACCTTC
TRBV27,TRBJ1-2,.,.,13,CASSLLGAYGYTF,TGTGCCAGCAGTTTATTAGGGGCCTATGGCTACACCTTC
TRBV7-9,TRBJ2-1,.,.,11,CASPQDNEQFF,TGTGCCAGCCCTCAAGACAATGAGCAGTTCTTC
TRBV6-1,TRBJ2-1,.,once,15,CASSEGLTAYNEQFF,TGTGCCAGCAGTGAAGGCTTAACGGCCTACAATGAGCAGTTCTTC
TRBV15,TRBJ2-7,TRBD2,.,14,CATSRGGSSYEQYF,TGTGCCACCAGCAGGGGGGGGAGCTCCTACGAGCAGTACTTC
TRBV15,TRBJ2-7,.,.,15,CATSRDPGDPYEQYF,TGTGCCACCAGCAGAGATCCCGGTGACCCCTACGAGCAGTACTTC
TRBV25-1,TRBJ1-1,TRBD1,.,13,CASSRDRDTEAFF,TGTGCCAGCAGTAGGGACAGGGACACTGAAGCTTTCTTT
TRBV5-1,TRBJ1-1,TRBD1,.,15,CASRWTGDKNTEAFF,TGCGCCAGCAGATGGACAGGGGATAAAAACACTGAAGCTTTCTTT
TRBV6-5,TRBJ2-1,.,.,14,CASSTTGTPNEQFF,TGTGCCAGCAGTACGACCGGGACTCCTAATGAGCAGTTCTTC
TRBV18,TRBJ2-3,TRBD1,.,16,CASSPIEQGYTDTQYF,TGTGCCAGCTCACCAATCGAACAGGGGTACACAGATACGCAGTATTTT
TRBV14,TRBJ1-1,.,.,14,CASSSTGLPTEAFF,TGTGCCAGCAGTTCCACGGGTCTACCCACTGAAGCTTTCTTT
TRBV20-1,TRBJ2-3,.,.,11,CSARYTDTQYF,TGCAGTGCTAGATACACAGATACGCAGTATTTT
TRBV7-3,TRBJ1-1,.,.,13,CASSQWGGTEAFF,TGTGCCAGCAGCCAATGGGGCGGGACTGAAGCTTTCTTT
TRBV7-6,TRBJ1-5,TRBD1,.,18,CASSLEVGQGSSNQPQHF,TGTGCCAGCAGTTTAGAGGTCGGACAGGGTTCTAGCAATCAGCCCCAGCATTTT
TRBV28,TRBJ2-1,.,.,12,CASTPGGVEQFF,TGTGCCAGCACCCCAGGAGGAGTTGAGCAGTTCTTC
TRBV28,TRBJ2-7,TRBD2,.,14,CASSPLAGGYEQYF,TGTGCCAGCAGTCCACTAGCGGGAGGGTACGAGCAGTACTTC